This T cell receptor beta chain originates from a study of beta chain features in type 1 diabetes. cDNA synthesis used the whole RNA isolate, giving expressed TCRB sequences. This table comes from immunoSEQ multiplex PCR, and its TCRdb copy is limited to in-frame clones, with some not included. The sample lists over 120,000 clones, around a tenth occurring once. General observations from the study: Within each of all four CD4+ subsets, Type 1 diabetes patients had TCRB CDR3s that were moderately but significantly shorter.

CD4+ cells of the naive, central memory, regulatory and stem cell-like memory types were sorted via CD45RO/CCR7/CD25/CD127/CD95/CD27. Comment on this clone: No antigen is known for it.

The sample was central memory CD4+ T cells from blood. This TCR was recovered from a man aged 18 to 35 in good health.

The CDR3 DNA sequence: TGTGCCAGCAGTCGGACTAGCGCCAACAATGAGCAGTTCTTC. Residues: CASSRTSANNEQFF. V is TRBV28 and J is TRBJ2-1; TRBD2 matches at 9 bases. Germline V gives CDR1 MDHEN, CDR2 SYDVKM. The length of the CDR3 is 14 residues. The V gene end was trimmed by 5 bases and the J gene end by 5 bases; junction bases not matched to a gene: 4.